The entry below describes one T cell receptor (beta chain). The entry originates in a study of blood T cell repertoires in COVID-19. Looking at the study overall: Samples taken during acute and convalescent COVID-19 were collected in the United States, Italy and Spain.

Source study methods: Reference gene primer amplification yielded estimated nucleated cell counts. Measured with immunoSEQ multiplex PCR; TCRdb has only the in-frame clones, and not every one. From that table come the V and J calls and clone size; the DNA was used to work out D and trimming. The sample yields over 150,000 clones, roughly 88% seen once. Germline CDR1 reads GTSNPN; CDR2 reads SVGIG (reference sequence). The V gene end was trimmed by 4 bases and the J gene end by 1 base; junction bases not matched to a gene: 4. The CDR3 is made up of 14 amino acids. Assignments of participants to cohorts depended upon their own reported clinical history.

Material for sequencing was PBMCs or T cells enriched from blood (not recorded which). The clonotype comes from a woman aged 18-29 years who had recovered from COVID-19. The chain has TRBV30 and TRBJ2-1; TRBD2 matches 7 bases. In DNA, the CDR3 is TGTGCCTGGACAGCGGGACTATCCTACAATGAGCAGTTCTTC. Translation gives CAWTAGLSYNEQFF.